This T cell receptor beta chain is from a study of CD8+CD57+ T cells in acquired aplastic anemia. This clonotype has at least ten counts. Patients chosen for sequencing had shown CD8+CD57+ cell expansion by flow cytometry. TCR beta VDJ combinations and CDR3 sequences were profiled from genomic DNA. TCRdb itself ran the reads through MiXCR, one entry per CDR3 protein. This sample has 160,000 or so distinct CDR3 sequences, with roughly 48% found just once. This TCR derives from a human donor with aplastic anemia. The sequenced sample was sorted CD4+, CD8+, or CD8+CD57+ T cells (not recorded which) from PBMCs.

The CDR3: CASSDPPAGAYEQYF. CDR3 DNA: TGTGCCAGTAGCGACCCCCCAGCGGGAGCCTACGAGCAGTACTTC. The genes are TRBV19 and TRBJ2-7; 8 bases fit TRBD2. CDR1 LNHDA and CDR2 SQIVND come from the germline V gene (reference sequence). The V segment lost 6 bases and the J segment 2 bases; nucleotides outside the gene matches: 9. This CDR3 is 15 amino acids long.